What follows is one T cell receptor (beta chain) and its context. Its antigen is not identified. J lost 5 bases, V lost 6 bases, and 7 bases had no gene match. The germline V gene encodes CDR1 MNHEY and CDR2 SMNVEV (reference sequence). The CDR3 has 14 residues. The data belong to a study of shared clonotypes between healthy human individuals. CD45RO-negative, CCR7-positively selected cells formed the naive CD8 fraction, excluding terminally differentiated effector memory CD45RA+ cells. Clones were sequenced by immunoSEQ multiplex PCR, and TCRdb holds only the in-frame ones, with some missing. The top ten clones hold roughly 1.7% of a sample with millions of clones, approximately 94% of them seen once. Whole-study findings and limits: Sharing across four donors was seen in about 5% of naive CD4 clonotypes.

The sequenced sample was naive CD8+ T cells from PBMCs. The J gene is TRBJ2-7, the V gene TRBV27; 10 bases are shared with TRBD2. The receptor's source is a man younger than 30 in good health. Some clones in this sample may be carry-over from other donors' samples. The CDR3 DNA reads TGTGCCAGCAGCCCCGGGACTAGCGTCCACGAGCAGTACTTC. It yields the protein CASSPGTSVHEQYF.